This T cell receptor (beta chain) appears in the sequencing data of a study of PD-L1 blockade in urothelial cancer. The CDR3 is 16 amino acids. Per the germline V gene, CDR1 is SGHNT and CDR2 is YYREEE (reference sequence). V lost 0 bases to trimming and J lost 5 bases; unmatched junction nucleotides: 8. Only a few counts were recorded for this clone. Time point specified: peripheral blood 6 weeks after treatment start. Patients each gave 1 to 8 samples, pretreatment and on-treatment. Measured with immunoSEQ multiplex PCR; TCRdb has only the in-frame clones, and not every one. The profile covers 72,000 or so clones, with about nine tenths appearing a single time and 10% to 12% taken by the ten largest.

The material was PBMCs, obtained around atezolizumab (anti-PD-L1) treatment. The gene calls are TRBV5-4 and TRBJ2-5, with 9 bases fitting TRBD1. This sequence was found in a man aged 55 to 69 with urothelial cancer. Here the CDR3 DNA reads TGTGCCAGCAGCTTGGATCCGGGACAGGGTAGGGAGACCCAGTACTTC. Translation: CASSLDPGQGRETQYF.